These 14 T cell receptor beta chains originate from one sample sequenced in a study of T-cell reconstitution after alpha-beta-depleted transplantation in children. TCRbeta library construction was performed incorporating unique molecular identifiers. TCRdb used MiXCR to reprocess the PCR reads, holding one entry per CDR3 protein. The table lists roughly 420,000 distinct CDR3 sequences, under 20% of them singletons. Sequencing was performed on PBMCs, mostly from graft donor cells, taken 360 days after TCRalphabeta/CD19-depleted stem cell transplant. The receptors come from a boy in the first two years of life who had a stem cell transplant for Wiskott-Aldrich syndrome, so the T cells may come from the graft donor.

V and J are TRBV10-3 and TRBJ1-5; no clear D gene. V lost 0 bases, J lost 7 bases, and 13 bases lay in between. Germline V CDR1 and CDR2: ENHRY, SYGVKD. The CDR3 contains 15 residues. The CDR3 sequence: CAISESSEGGQPQHF. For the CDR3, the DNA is TGTGCCATCAGTGAGTCGAGCGAGGGAGGCCAGCCCCAGCATTTT.

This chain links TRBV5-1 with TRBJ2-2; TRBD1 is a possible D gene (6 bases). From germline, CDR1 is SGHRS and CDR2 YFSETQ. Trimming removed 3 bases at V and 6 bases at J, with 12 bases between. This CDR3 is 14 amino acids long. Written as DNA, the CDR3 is TGCGCCAGCAGCTCCGACAGGTTCGCCGGGGAGCTGTTTTTT. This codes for CASSSDRFAGELFF.

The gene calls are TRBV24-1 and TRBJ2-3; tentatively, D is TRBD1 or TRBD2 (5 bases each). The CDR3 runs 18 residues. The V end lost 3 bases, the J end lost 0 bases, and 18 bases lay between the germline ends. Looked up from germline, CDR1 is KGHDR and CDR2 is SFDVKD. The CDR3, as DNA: TGTGCCACCAGTGATAGCAGGGAGTCCAGGCTGAGCACAGATACGCAGTATTTT. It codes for CATSDSRESRLSTDTQYF.

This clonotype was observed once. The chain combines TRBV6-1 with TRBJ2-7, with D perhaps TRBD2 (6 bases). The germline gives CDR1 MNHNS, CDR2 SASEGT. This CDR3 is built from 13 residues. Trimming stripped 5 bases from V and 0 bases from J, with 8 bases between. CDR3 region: CASSSGFSYEQYF. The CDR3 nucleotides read TGTGCCAGCAGTAGCGGGTTCTCCTACGAGCAGTACTTC.

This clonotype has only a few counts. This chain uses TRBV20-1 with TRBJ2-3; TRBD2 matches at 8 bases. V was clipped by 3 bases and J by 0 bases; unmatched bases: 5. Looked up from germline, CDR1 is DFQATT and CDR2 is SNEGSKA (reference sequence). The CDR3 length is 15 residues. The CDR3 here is CSASRTSPSTDTQYF. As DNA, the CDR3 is TGCAGTGCTAGCCGGACTAGCCCCAGCACAGATACGCAGTATTTT.

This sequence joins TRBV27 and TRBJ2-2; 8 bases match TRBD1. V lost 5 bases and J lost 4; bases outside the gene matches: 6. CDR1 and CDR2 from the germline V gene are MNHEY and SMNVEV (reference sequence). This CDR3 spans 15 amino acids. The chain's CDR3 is CASSRQGRGTGELFF. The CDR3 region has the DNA TGTGCCAGCAGTCGACAGGGGCGTGGCACCGGGGAGCTGTTTTTT.

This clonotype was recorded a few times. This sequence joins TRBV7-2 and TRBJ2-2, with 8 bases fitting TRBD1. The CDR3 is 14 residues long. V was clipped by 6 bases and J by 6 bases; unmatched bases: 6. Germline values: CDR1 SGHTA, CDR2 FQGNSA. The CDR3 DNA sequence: TGTGCCAGCAGTTTCCAGGGGGCGGCCGGGGAGCTGTTTTTT. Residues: CASSFQGAAGELFF.

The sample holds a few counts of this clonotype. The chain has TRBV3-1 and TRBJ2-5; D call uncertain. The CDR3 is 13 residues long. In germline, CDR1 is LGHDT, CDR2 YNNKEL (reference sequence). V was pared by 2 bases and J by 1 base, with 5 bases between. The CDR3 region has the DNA TGTGCCAGCAGCCAACGACCCCAAGAGACCCAGTACTTC. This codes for CASSQRPQETQYF.

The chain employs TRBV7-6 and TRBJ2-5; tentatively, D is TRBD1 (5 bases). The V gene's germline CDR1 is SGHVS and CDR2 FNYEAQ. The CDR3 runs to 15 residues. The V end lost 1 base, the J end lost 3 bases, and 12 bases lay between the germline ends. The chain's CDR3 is CASSLVPTAKETQYF. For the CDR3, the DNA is TGTGCCAGCAGCTTAGTCCCGACAGCGAAAGAGACCCAGTACTTC.

CDR3 coding DNA: TGCGCCAGCAGCGCCCGGGACACCTTTACCGGGGAGCTGTTTTTT. Translated: CASSARDTFTGELFF. The chain couples TRBV5-1 to TRBJ2-2; perhaps TRBD1 as D (6 bases). Germline values: CDR1 SGHRS, CDR2 YFSETQ. Trimming removed 4 bases from V and 5 bases from J, with 15 bases in between. This CDR3 has 15 amino acids.

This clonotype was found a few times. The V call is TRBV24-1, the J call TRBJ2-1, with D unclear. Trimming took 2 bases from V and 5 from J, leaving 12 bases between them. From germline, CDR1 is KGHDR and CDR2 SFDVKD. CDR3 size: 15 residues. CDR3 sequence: CATSDYRVRNNEQFF. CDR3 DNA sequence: TGTGCCACCAGTGATTATAGGGTCAGGAACAATGAGCAGTTCTTC.

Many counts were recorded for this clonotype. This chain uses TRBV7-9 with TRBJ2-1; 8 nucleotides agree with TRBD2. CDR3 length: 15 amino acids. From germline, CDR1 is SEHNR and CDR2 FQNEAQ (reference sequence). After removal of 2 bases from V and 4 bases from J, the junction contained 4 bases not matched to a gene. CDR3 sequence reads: CASSLPGGRYNEQFF. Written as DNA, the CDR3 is TGTGCCAGCAGCTTACCGGGAGGGCGTTACAATGAGCAGTTCTTC.

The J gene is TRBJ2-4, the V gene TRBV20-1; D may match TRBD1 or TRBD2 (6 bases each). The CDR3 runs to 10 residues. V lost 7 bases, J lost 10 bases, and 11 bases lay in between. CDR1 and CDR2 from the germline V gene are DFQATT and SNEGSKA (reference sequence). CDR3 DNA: TGCAGTGTTCGGGGGCATATTCAGTACTTC. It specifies CSVRGHIQYF.

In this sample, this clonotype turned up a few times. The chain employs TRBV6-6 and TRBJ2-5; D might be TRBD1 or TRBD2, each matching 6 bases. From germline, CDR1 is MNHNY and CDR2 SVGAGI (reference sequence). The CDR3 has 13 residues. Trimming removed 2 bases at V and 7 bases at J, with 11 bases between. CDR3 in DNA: TGTGCCAGCAGTTACACGGGGGCCGCGACCCAGTACTTC. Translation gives CASSYTGAATQYF.